This TCR beta chain stems from a study of beta chain features in type 1 diabetes (dated by TCRdb to about 2018). With respect to the entire study: Patients and healthy donors did not differ in mean age, gender distribution, total cell number or subset yield. A total of 85 million to 140 million sorted cells were examined across all samples, and the number of cells per subset was strongly correlated with RNA yield. In the study, TCRB repertoires of sorted circulating CD4+ T cell subsets from recently diagnosed type 1 diabetes patients were compared with those of matched healthy donors. Regulatory and stem cell-like memory subsets were isolated from only 8 patients and roughly eight healthy donors, whereas naive and central memory subsets came from all 30 or so donors. On the study overall, not on this receptor specifically: PCR might favor shorter templates, but patient and control samples were amplified and corrected together, so any skew would affect both groups equally. Because cDNA was sequenced instead of genomic DNA, activated cells with high expression could be over-represented, although the groups did not differ in activation or CD3 levels. Because the HLA sub-analyses included only small numbers of individuals, any influence of HLA type on TCRB rearrangement was left unresolved. In all four CD4+ subsets, TCRB CDR3 length was moderately but significantly shorter in type 1 diabetes patients. Naive, central memory and regulatory TCRB repertoires appeared to be more alike among patients than among healthy donors. At VDJ recombination sites, type 1 diabetes patients had fewer insertions and more deleted nucleotides, which implies abnormalities in thymic rearrangement.

This clone has more than one count but fewer than ten. Its antigen is unknown. Per-base qualities were not stored, and no clone one base away is much larger. Taken from cysteine to phenylalanine, the CDR3 has 16 residues. Kept here is only the CDR3 DNA, which spans 48 bases and is read in frame from base 1. For this chain, trimming is 1 base at the V end and 2 bases at the J end, and the number of junction bases without a gene match is 7. For CDR1 and CDR2, the germline V gene lists LGHNA and YNFKEQ. Each donor gave one peripheral blood draw, around 100 mL on average, collected into heparinised tubes. A BD FACSAria II was used to sort naive, central memory, regulatory and stem cell-like memory CD4+ T cells with a panel that included CD45RO, CCR7, CD25, CD127, CD95 and CD27. Every sorted population had a purity above 98%. PBMCs were isolated immediately by Lymphoprep density gradient centrifugation and stained directly without culture. So that batch effects would be minimized, each experiment stained and sorted samples in pairs, pairing one healthy donor with one patient.

The entire isolated RNA was reverse transcribed using the High Capacity cDNA Reverse Transcription Kit, and thus expressed TCRB transcripts were sequenced. Deep immunoSEQ sequencing was performed on naive, central memory and regulatory T cell samples, with an average of about 4 million total reads per sample. Sorted cells were lysed in RLT buffer and RNA was extracted with DNase-treated RNeasy Micro or Mini kits, depending on cell number. To prevent cross-contamination, every cell subset was processed on its own, while patient and healthy donor samples were processed together. The immunoSEQ multiplex PCR was used to amplify TCRB sequences from cDNA, yielding 87-bp fragments that span the CDR3 region. Sequencing of the amplicons was done on the Illumina HiSeq platform. The authors processed their data as follows. Synthetic template baselines were used to correct PCR bias computationally, reads within Hamming distance 2 were collapsed, and singletons that could not be merged were discarded. Reads were aligned against IMGT so that V, D and J genes, CDR3 length and insertions or deletions at six rearrangement sites could be assigned. Within each subset, clonotype counts were normalized to the number of sorted cells before true diversity and Gini coefficients were calculated with the tcR R package. The overlap coefficient, calculated on TCRB nucleotide sequences, was used to quantify repertoire sharing. As a proxy for the pre-selection repertoire, out-of-frame TCRB sequences from naive cells were analyzed. This is the immuneACCESS table as TCRdb keeps it, with only in-frame sequences that have V and J called. A part of the clones is gone; compared with another copy, unresolved V genes explain less than half, and the rest is unexplained. The V and J calls and clone size come from that table; D and trimming were worked out from the DNA. In all, the sample holds 810,000 or so clones, and roughly 15% of those were seen once. The leading ten clones occupy 0.023% of the sample.

The chain uses TRBV4-2 and TRBJ2-7; 8 bases in the middle match TRBD2. Sequencing was done on a sample of naive CD4+ T cells from blood. This specimen's cell subset or site label, interpreted: true naive CD4+ T cells. This TCR was sampled from a woman aged 18-30 years in good health. The CDR3 protein: CASSQGSAGVAYEQYF. The DNA sequence is given as TGTGCCAGCAGCCAAGGGTCAGCGGGAGTAGCCTACGAGCAGTACTTC.